This T cell receptor (beta chain) was retrieved from a study of T cell clones after liver transplantation. Study context: TCRbeta sequencing after a pre-transplant mixed lymphocyte reaction identified graft-donor-reactive clones, later tracked in post-transplant blood.

TCRdb keeps only in-frame clones here, not all; method: immunoSEQ multiplex PCR. The sample holds tens of thousands of clones, 65% to 85% seen once. Per the germline V gene, CDR1 is MNHNY and CDR2 is SVGAGI (reference sequence). The CDR3 length is 16 residues. The V gene end was trimmed by 5 bases and the J gene end by 5 bases; junction bases not matched to a gene: 11. The receptor was isolated from a human donor who received a liver transplant. The chain employs TRBV6-6 and TRBJ1-2, with 10 bases lining up with TRBD1. Source: CD4+ T cells from blood, taken before liver transplant. In DNA form, the CDR3 reads TGTGCCAGCAGTGGCAGGACAGGGGGGGACTTTTATGGCTACACCTTC. Encoded protein: CASSGRTGGDFYGYTF.